A selection of T cell receptor beta chains follows, all from one sample in a study of post-analysis software for immune sequencing data. Via MiXCR, TCRdb re-called the PCR reads, giving one row per CDR3 protein. The sample lists hundreds of thousands of distinct CDR3 sequences; roughly 27% were seen once. Sequenced input: blood. The receptors originated from a girl between 10 and 17 years old with multiple sclerosis. CDR3s include the opening cysteine and the closing phenylalanine or tryptophan. The D gene is left open where the match is weak. A row's size may be missing; if present it is once, few, many or a size class.

>14|TRBV27|few|NA|TRBJ1-2
TGTGCCAGCAGACTTGCGGGGGGCCACTATGGCTACACCTTC
CASRLAGGHYGYTF
>14|TRBV20-1|NA|TRBD2|TRBJ2-7
TGCAGTGCGCTTCCCGGGACTAGCGGCTACGAGCAGTACTTC
CSALPGTSGYEQYF
>15|TRBV7-2|NA|TRBD1|TRBJ1-1
TGTGCCAGCAGCGCCTCGGACAGGGCGGGCACTGAAGCTTTCTTT
CASSASDRAGTEAFF
>16|TRBV5-6|few|NA|TRBJ2-1
TGTGCCAGCAGCTTGGCAAGACAGAACTTGTACAATGAGCAGTTCTTC
CASSLARQNLYNEQFF
>13|TRBV20-1|NA|TRBD1|TRBJ1-2
TGCAGTGCTTCGCAGGGGGTGGGCTATGGCTACACCTTC
CSASQGVGYGYTF
>12|TRBV10-3|few|TRBD2|TRBJ2-5
TGTGCCAGTACCGGGGGGACAGAGACCCAGTACTTC
CASTGGTETQYF
>14|TRBV7-2|once|NA|TRBJ1-2
TGTGCCAGCAGCTTAGTTCAGGGCTCCTATGGCTACACCTTC
CASSLVQGSYGYTF
>15|TRBV28|NA|TRBD1|TRBJ1-2
TGTGCCAGCAGTTTTTACAGGGGAATCCCCCGTGGCTACACCTTC
CASSFYRGIPRGYTF
>13|TRBV12-3/TRBV12-4|NA|TRBD1|TRBJ2-1
TGTGCCAGCAGCCGATCAGGGGGTGGTGAGCAGTTCTTC
CASSRSGGGEQFF
>13|TRBV6-1|NA|TRBD2|TRBJ2-4
TGTGCCAGCAGTGAACTAGCGGAAAACATTCAGTACTTC
CASSELAENIQYF
>15|TRBV11-2|many|NA|TRBJ2-7
TGTGCCAGCAGCTTAGATCCCAGGTCACCCTACGAGCAGTACTTC
CASSLDPRSPYEQYF
>13|TRBV15|NA|TRBD1|TRBJ2-7
TGTGCCACCAGCCGGGACAGGTTCTACGAGCAGTACTTC
CATSRDRFYEQYF
>16|TRBV11-2|NA|NA|TRBJ2-1
TGTGCCAGCAGCTTAGAAGGCAGGCTCTCCTACAATGAGCAGTTCTTC
CASSLEGRLSYNEQFF